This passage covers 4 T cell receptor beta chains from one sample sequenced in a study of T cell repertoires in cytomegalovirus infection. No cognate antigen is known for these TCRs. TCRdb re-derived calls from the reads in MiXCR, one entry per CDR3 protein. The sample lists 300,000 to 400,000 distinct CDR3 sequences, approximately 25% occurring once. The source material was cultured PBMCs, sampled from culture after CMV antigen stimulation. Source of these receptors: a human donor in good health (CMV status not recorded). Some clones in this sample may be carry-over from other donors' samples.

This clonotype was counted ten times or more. CDR3: CASSSITRGTTGELFF. The DNA of the CDR3 is TGTGCCAGCAGTTCCATCACAAGGGGAACCACCGGGGAGCTGTTTTTT. V and J are TRBV12-3 or TRBV12-4 and TRBJ2-2; possible D gene TRBD1, 5 bases. Trimming took 4 bases from V and 4 from J, leaving 16 bases between them. CDR3 length equals 16 residues.

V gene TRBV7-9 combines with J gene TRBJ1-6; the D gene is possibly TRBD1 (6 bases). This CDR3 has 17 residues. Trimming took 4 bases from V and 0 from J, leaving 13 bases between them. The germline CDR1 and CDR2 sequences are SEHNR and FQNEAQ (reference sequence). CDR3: CASSSDSPSSYNSPLHF. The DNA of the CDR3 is TGTGCCAGCAGCTCGGACAGCCCGAGCTCCTATAATTCACCCCTCCACTTT.

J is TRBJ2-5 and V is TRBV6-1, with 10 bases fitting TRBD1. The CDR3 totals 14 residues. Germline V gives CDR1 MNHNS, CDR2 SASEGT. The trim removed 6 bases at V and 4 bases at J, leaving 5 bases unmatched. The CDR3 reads CASRPGQGVETQYF. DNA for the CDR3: TGTGCCAGCAGGCCCGGACAGGGGGTAGAGACCCAGTACTTC.

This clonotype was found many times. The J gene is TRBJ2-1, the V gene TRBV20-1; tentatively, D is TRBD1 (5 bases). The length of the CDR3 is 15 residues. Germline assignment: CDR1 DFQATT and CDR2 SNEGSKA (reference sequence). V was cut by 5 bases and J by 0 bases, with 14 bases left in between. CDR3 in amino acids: CSASGLRSSYNEQFF. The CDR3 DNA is TGCAGTGCTTCAGGGCTTCGAAGCTCCTACAATGAGCAGTTCTTC.